Listed below are T cell receptor beta chains from one sample, sequenced in a study of blood T cell repertoires in COVID-19. Only in-frame clones appear in the TCRdb table, and some are missing; sequencing was by immunoSEQ multiplex PCR. The sample yields a few hundred thousand clones, approximately 85% seen once. Specimen: PBMCs or T cells enriched from blood (not recorded which). The receptors stem from a woman in her thirties who had recovered from COVID-19. The CDR3 runs from the conserved cysteine through the conserved F or W. The D gene is left open where the match is weak. Rows give clone size only sometimes, using once, few, many, or a class for an expanded clone.

J gene,clone size,V gene,D gene,CDR3 protein,CDR3 DNA
TRBJ1-6,.,TRBV6-5,.,CASKAQGQTTSPLHF,TGTGCCAGCAAGGCTCAGGGACAAACTACTTCACCCCTCCACTTT
TRBJ1-2,few,TRBV30,.,CAWSAWSGGLLGYTF,TGTGCCTGGAGTGCTTGGAGTGGGGGACTTCTTGGCTACACCTTC
TRBJ1-4,few,TRBV6-5,.,CASDRGGINEKLFF,TGTGCCAGCGATCGAGGGGGTATTAATGAAAAACTGTTTTTT
TRBJ2-7,.,TRBV5-6,.,CASMRTSYEQYF,TGTGCCAGCATGAGGACTTCCTACGAGCAGTACTTC
TRBJ2-1,.,TRBV10-1,TRBD2,CARLAGVVDEQFF,TGCGCCAGGTTGGCGGGAGTCGTAGATGAGCAGTTCTTC
TRBJ2-2,once,TRBV24-1,TRBD2,CATSGLAGVVYTGELFF,TGTGCCACCAGTGGGCTAGCGGGAGTTGTATACACCGGGGAGCTGTTTTTT
TRBJ2-7,.,TRBV14,TRBD2,CASSRNPGAAGGYEQYF,TGTGCCAGCAGCCGTAATCCAGGGGCGGCGGGAGGTTACGAGCAGTACTTC
TRBJ2-7,few,TRBV28,TRBD2,CAGSKTSGIYEQYF,TGTGCCGGCAGCAAGACTAGCGGTATCTACGAGCAGTACTTC
TRBJ2-1,medium-sized,TRBV6-5,TRBD2,CASSYMAGGSNEQFF,TGTGCCAGCAGTTACATGGCGGGGGGATCCAATGAGCAGTTCTTC
TRBJ1-1,.,TRBV14,TRBD1,CASSQDGDRVWGTEAFF,TGTGCCAGCAGCCAAGATGGGGACAGGGTTTGGGGCACTGAAGCTTTCTTT
TRBJ1-1,.,TRBV10-3,.,CAISGAAIAEAFF,TGTGCCATCTCTGGTGCAGCGATCGCTGAAGCTTTCTTT
TRBJ2-1,.,TRBV18,TRBD1,CASPLSGTGVNEQFF,TGTGCCAGCCCACTGTCCGGGACAGGGGTAAATGAGCAGTTCTTC
TRBJ2-1,.,TRBV10-2,.,CASSELQNPYNEQFF,TGCGCCAGCAGTGAGCTCCAGAACCCCTACAATGAGCAGTTCTTC
TRBJ2-7,.,TRBV7-9,.,CASSSLKTNSPLPYEQYF,TGTGCCAGCAGCTCCCTAAAAACAAACAGCCCTTTGCCCTACGAGCAGTACTTC
TRBJ1-2,.,TRBV7-2,TRBD1,CASSRDRRDYGYTF,TGTGCCAGCAGCAGGGACAGGAGGGACTATGGCTACACCTTC
TRBJ2-5,once,TRBV3-1/TRBV3-2,.,CASSQDLEWETQYF,TGTGCCAGCAGCCAAGACCTAGAATGGGAGACCCAGTACTTC
TRBJ1-1,.,TRBV5-1,TRBD1,CASSIGQGGFRNTEAFF,TGCGCCAGCAGTATTGGACAGGGAGGATTTAGGAACACTGAAGCTTTCTTT
TRBJ2-1,.,TRBV9,TRBD2,CASSVAPSGRAGYNEQFF,TGTGCCAGCAGCGTAGCACCTAGCGGGAGGGCCGGGTACAATGAGCAGTTCTTC
TRBJ2-1,once,TRBV11-3,TRBD2,CASSLDSTSGNPSYNEQFF,TGTGCCAGCAGCTTAGATTCGACTAGCGGGAATCCCTCCTACAATGAGCAGTTCTTC
TRBJ2-7,.,TRBV5-1,TRBD1,CASSRRQGYEEQYF,TGCGCCAGCAGCCGTAGACAGGGATACGAGGAGCAGTACTTC
TRBJ2-3,.,TRBV7-2,TRBD2,CASSASGRRDTQYF,TGTGCCAGCAGCGCAAGCGGGAGGAGGGATACGCAGTATTTT
TRBJ2-1,.,TRBV10-3,TRBD2,CATSPGGFNEQFF,TGTGCCACCTCCCCGGGGGGGTTTAATGAGCAGTTCTTC
TRBJ1-2,.,TRBV7-2,TRBD1,CASSPDRGNYGYTF,TGTGCCAGCAGCCCGGACAGGGGAAACTATGGCTACACCTTC
TRBJ1-2,.,TRBV4-1,.,CASSTGGNNYGYTF,TGCGCCAGCAGTACGGGAGGAAATAACTATGGCTACACCTTC
TRBJ1-2,.,TRBV29-1,TRBD1,CSVEAYRGRGYTF,TGCAGCGTTGAAGCTTACAGGGGCAGAGGCTACACCTTC
TRBJ2-2,.,TRBV5-1,TRBD1,CASSLSPRQGTSEGELFF,TGCGCCAGCAGCTTGTCCCCGCGACAGGGGACGTCGGAAGGGGAGCTGTTTTTT
TRBJ1-4,.,TRBV7-9,.,CASSLKGANEKLFF,TGTGCCAGCAGCTTAAAAGGGGCGAATGAAAAACTGTTTTTT
TRBJ1-1,.,TRBV7-9,TRBD1,CASSSQGAGTEAFF,TGTGCCAGCAGCTCCCAGGGGGCGGGCACTGAAGCTTTCTTT
TRBJ1-5,once,TRBV19,.,CASSIRQAIPWDQPQHF,TGTGCCAGTAGTATAAGGCAGGCAATACCATGGGATCAGCCCCAGCATTTT
TRBJ2-3,once,TRBV7-6,.,CASSPGLTTDTQYF,TGTGCCAGCAGCCCCGGACTTACCACAGATACGCAGTATTTT
TRBJ1-5,.,TRBV28,.,CASSMTGRSNQPQHF,TGTGCCAGCAGCATGACAGGAAGAAGCAATCAGCCCCAGCATTTT
TRBJ1-5,.,TRBV27,.,CASSPQGNRQPQHF,TGTGCCAGCAGCCCGCAGGGGAATCGTCAGCCCCAGCATTTT
TRBJ2-7,.,TRBV25-1,.,CASSETGFLDYEQYF,TGTGCCAGCAGTGAAACAGGGTTTCTTGACTACGAGCAGTACTTC
TRBJ2-2,.,TRBV9,TRBD1,CASSSGTGTNTGELFF,TGTGCCAGCAGCTCCGGGACAGGGACCAACACCGGGGAGCTGTTTTTT
TRBJ1-1,.,TRBV4-1,.,CASSQDSGNTEAFF,TGCGCCAGCAGCCAAGATTCGGGGAACACTGAAGCTTTCTTT
TRBJ1-1,.,TRBV5-6,.,CASLEGRDTEAFF,TGTGCCAGCCTGGAGGGAAGGGATACTGAAGCTTTCTTT
TRBJ2-3,.,TRBV10-3,.,CAISDSGGVGTDTQYF,TGTGCCATCAGTGATAGCGGCGGAGTAGGGACAGATACGCAGTATTTT
TRBJ2-3,.,TRBV11-2,TRBD1,CASRGLQGLETDTQYF,TGTGCCAGCAGGGGCTTACAGGGGCTGGAGACAGATACGCAGTATTTT
TRBJ1-1,.,TRBV28,TRBD1,CASSWTGVEAFF,TGTGCCAGCAGTTGGACAGGGGTTGAAGCTTTCTTT
TRBJ1-1,.,TRBV28,.,CASRPSANTEAFF,TGTGCCAGCAGGCCCAGTGCGAACACTGAAGCTTTCTTT
TRBJ1-4,.,TRBV5-4,.,CASSLKQGGEKLFF,TGTGCCAGCAGCTTAAAACAGGGCGGGGAAAAACTGTTTTTT
TRBJ1-6,.,TRBV7-9,.,CASSLRLYNSPLHF,TGTGCCAGCAGCCTCCGACTGTATAATTCACCCCTCCACTTT
TRBJ2-1,few,TRBV6-1,TRBD2,CASSEIVAGGDEQFF,TGTGCCAGCAGTGAAATTGTAGCGGGAGGAGATGAGCAGTTCTTC
TRBJ1-5,.,TRBV7-9,.,CASSLGAHGNQPQHF,TGTGCCAGCAGCTTAGGAGCGCATGGCAATCAGCCCCAGCATTTT
TRBJ1-3,.,TRBV5-1,.,CASSLSGVGNTIYF,TGCGCCAGCAGCTTGTCAGGGGTCGGAAACACCATATATTTT
TRBJ2-3,.,TRBV28,TRBD1,CASSPPTGADTQYF,TGTGCCAGCAGTCCGCCAACAGGGGCCGATACGCAGTATTTT
TRBJ1-2,.,TRBV12-2,.,CASRLTDRLDYYGYTF,TGTGCAAGTCGCTTAACAGACAGGCTGGATTACTATGGCTACACCTTC
TRBJ2-7,.,TRBV12-3/TRBV12-4,.,CASRGGLAYEQYF,TGTGCCAGCAGGGGTGGGCTAGCGTACGAGCAGTACTTC
TRBJ2-1,.,TRBV11-2,.,CASGARASYNEQFF,TGTGCCAGCGGTGCGCGGGCCTCCTACAATGAGCAGTTCTTC
TRBJ2-7,.,TRBV3-1/TRBV3-2,TRBD2,CASSRTSYEQYF,TGTGCCAGCAGCCGGACTAGCTACGAGCAGTACTTC
TRBJ1-1,.,TRBV27,TRBD1,CASSSDRGQIVNTEAFF,TGTGCCAGCAGTTCCGACAGGGGGCAAATTGTCAACACTGAAGCTTTCTTT
TRBJ2-5,once,TRBV2,.,CASRMDRWETQYF,TGTGCCAGCAGGATGGACAGATGGGAGACCCAGTACTTC
TRBJ1-5,.,TRBV30,.,CAWSVFPGNSNQPQHF,TGTGCCTGGAGTGTATTTCCAGGGAATAGCAATCAGCCCCAGCATTTT
TRBJ2-5,few,TRBV7-9,.,CASSHHTGKEETQYF,TGTGCCAGCAGCCATCATACAGGGAAGGAAGAGACCCAGTACTTC
TRBJ2-2,.,TRBV7-3,TRBD2,CASSGATSGRTGELFF,TGTGCCAGCAGCGGAGCGACTAGCGGGAGAACCGGGGAGCTGTTTTTT
TRBJ2-5,.,TRBV7-9,TRBD1,CASNHRDRGVETQYF,TGTGCCAGCAACCACCGTGACAGGGGGGTAGAGACCCAGTACTTC
TRBJ2-7,.,TRBV9,.,CASSVAPWAGDLYEQYF,TGTGCCAGCAGCGTAGCCCCATGGGCAGGGGATCTATACGAGCAGTACTTC